The present T cell receptor beta chain was sequenced within a study of T cells after yellow fever vaccination. Whole-study results and caveats: Booster sampling recovered most clones from primary vaccination (about 97% CD4, 80% to 90% CD8).

The germline gives CDR1 SGHTA, CDR2 FQGNSA. This CDR3 has 13 residues. V was shortened by 3 bases and J by 3 bases, with 8 bases between the two germline ends. The sample holds many counts of this clonotype. Its matching antigen is unknown. Generation of TCR cDNA used 5'RACE template switching (which added a universal primer site and UMIs). MiXCR, run by TCRdb on the 5' RACE reads, gives a single entry per CDR3 protein. The data hold roughly 330,000 distinct CDR3 sequences, with around 6.8% observed a single time. The source was PBMCs, collected approximately 40 days after the first yellow fever vaccination. V and J are TRBV7-2 and TRBJ1-1; D is undetermined. The TCR originated in a man between 18 and 29 years old who received the YFV17D yellow fever vaccine. The CDR3 reads CASSFPGDTEAFF. CDR3 sequence (DNA): TGTGCCAGCAGCTTTCCGGGTGACACTGAAGCTTTCTTT.